This TCR beta chain derives from a study of PD-1 blockade in classical Hodgkin lymphoma. Study-wide results and limits: Why repertoires differed is undefined; disease activity or prior therapy possibly contributed. CD4+ but not CD8+ TCR diversity rose significantly by C4D1. Healthy donors were reported to have higher baseline TCR diversity than newly diagnosed patients.

Deletions cut 8 bases from V and 2 bases from J, with 16 bases between. The CDR3 extends over 14 amino acids. From germline, CDR1 is MDHEN and CDR2 SYDVKM. The method was immunoSEQ multiplex PCR; TCRdb's version includes in-frame clones alone and lacks a portion of them. The repertoire holds roughly 140,000 clones, with less than 80% as singletons. Each and every patient relapsed after autologous stem cell transplantation, and patients got differing brentuximab vedotin exposure. Regarding this clone: The antigen is not known.

The sample consisted of peripheral blood mononuclear cells (PBMCs), taken before the second cycle of nivolumab. The chain combines TRBV28 with TRBJ2-7; D possibly corresponds to TRBD1 (5 bases). The TCR was taken from a human donor with classical Hodgkin lymphoma. Here the CDR3 DNA reads TGTGCCAGCCCTTTGGAGACAGAAACCTACGAGCAGTACTTC. Its protein product is CASPLETETYEQYF.